This TCR beta chain was captured in a study of T-cell reconstitution after alpha-beta-depleted transplantation in children. Germline V gene data show CDR1 as MNHNS and CDR2 as SASEGT. This CDR3 is built from 13 residues. The ends were cut back, 8 bases at V and 1 base at J, with 11 bases in the middle. Unique molecular identifiers were used in preparing the TCRbeta library. Using its own MiXCR run on the PCR reads, TCRdb lists one record per CDR3 protein. Of some 550,000 distinct CDR3 sequences in the sample, around 23% were seen once. The chain couples TRBV6-1 to TRBJ1-1, with unresolved D. The receptor was derived from a boy under three years old who had a stem cell transplant for acute myeloid leukemia, so the T cells may come from the graft donor. This sample comprised PBMCs, mostly from graft donor cells, obtained 360 days after TCRalphabeta/CD19-depleted stem cell transplant. Here the CDR3 reads CASSSIRNTEAFF. CDR3 bases: TGTGCCAGCTCCTCCATAAGGAACACTGAAGCTTTCTTT.